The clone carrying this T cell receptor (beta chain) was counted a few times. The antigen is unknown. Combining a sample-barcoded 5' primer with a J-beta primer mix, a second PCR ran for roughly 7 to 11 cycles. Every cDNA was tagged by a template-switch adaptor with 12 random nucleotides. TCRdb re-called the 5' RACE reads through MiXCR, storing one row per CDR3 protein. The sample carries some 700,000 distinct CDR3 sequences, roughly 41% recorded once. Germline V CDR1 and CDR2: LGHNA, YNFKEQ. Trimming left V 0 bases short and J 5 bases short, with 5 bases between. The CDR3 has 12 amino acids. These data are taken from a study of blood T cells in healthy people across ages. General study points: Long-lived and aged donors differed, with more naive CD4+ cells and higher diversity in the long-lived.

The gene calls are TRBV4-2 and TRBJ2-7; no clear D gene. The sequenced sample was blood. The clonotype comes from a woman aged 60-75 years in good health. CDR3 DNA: TGTGCCAGCAGCCAAGAAGAGGACGAGCAGTACTTC. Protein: CASSQEEDEQYF.